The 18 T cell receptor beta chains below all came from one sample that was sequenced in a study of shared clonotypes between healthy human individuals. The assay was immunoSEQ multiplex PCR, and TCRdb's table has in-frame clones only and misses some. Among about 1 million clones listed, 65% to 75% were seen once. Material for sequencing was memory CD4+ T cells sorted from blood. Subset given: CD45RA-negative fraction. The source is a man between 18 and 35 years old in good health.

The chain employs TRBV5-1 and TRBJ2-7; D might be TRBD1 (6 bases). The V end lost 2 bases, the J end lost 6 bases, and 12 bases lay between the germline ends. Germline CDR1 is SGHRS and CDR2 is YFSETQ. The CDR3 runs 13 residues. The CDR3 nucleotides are TGCGCCAGCAGCTTTCTACAGGGCGGCGAGCAGTACTTC. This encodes CASSFLQGGEQYF.

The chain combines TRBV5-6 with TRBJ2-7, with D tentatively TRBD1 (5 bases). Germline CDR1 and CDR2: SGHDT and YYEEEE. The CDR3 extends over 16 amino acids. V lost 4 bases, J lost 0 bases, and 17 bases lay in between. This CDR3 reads CASSPSAGRDSYEQYF. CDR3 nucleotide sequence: TGTGCCAGCAGCCCCTCGGCTGGCAGGGACTCCTACGAGCAGTACTTC. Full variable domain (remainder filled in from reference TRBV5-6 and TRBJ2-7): DAGVTQSPTHLIKTRGQQVTLRCSPKSGHDTVSWYQQALGQGPQFIFQYYEEEERQRGNFPDRFSGHQFPNYSSELNVNALLLGDSALYLCASSPSAGRDSYEQYFGPGTRLTVT.

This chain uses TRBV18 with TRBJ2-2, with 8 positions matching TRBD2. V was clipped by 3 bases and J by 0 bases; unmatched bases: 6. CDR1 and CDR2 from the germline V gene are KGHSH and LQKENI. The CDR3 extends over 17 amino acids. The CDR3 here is CASSPQTGGANTGELFF. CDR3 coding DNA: TGTGCCAGCTCACCCCAAACCGGGGGGGCGAACACCGGGGAGCTGTTTTTT.

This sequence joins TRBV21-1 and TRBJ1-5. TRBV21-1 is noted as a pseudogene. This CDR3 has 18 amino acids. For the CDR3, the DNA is TGTGCCAGCAGCCTATCCAGATGTATAATCTATAGCAATCAGCCCCAGCATTTT. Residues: CASSLSRCIIYSNQPQHF.

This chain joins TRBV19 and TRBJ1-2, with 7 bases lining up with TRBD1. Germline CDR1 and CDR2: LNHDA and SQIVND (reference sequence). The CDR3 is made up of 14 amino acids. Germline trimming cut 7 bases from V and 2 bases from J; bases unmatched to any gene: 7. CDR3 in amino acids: CASTTGQRNYGYTF. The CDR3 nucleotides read TGTGCCAGTACCACGGGACAGAGAAACTATGGCTACACCTTC.

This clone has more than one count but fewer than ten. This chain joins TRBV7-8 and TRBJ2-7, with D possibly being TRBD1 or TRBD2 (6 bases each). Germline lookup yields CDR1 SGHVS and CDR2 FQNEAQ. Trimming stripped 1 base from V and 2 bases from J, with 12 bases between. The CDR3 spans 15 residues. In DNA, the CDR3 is TGTGCCAGCAGCTTAGTGGGGGGCCCCACCTACGAGCAGTACTTC. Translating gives CASSLVGGPTYEQYF. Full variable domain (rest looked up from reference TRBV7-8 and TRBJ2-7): GAGVSQSPRYKVAKRGQDVALRCDPISGHVSLFWYQQALGQGPEFLTYFQNEAQLDKSGLPSDRFFAERPEGSVSTLKIQRTQQEDSAVYLCASSLVGGPTYEQYFGPGTRLTVT.

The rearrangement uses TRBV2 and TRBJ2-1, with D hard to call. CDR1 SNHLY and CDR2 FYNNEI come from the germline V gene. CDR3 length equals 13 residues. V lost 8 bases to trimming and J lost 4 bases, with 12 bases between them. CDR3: CASGGRQYNEQFF. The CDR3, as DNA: TGTGCCAGCGGCGGTCGACAATACAATGAGCAGTTCTTC.

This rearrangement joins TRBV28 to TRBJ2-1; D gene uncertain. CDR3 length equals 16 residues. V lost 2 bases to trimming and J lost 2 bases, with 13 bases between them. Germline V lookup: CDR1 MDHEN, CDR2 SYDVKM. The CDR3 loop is CASSLLDASTYNEQFF. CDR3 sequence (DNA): TGTGCCAGCAGTTTACTGGACGCCTCCACCTACAATGAGCAGTTCTTC.

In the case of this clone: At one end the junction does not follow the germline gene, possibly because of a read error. CDR3: CASSLGVFQPQHF. In DNA form, the CDR3 reads TGTGCCAGCAGCTTGGGGGTTTTCCAGCCCCAGCATTTT. The chain employs TRBV5-1 and TRBJ1-5; D perhaps matches TRBD1 (5 bases). Germline values: CDR1 SGHRS, CDR2 YFSETQ. There are 13 residues in the CDR3.

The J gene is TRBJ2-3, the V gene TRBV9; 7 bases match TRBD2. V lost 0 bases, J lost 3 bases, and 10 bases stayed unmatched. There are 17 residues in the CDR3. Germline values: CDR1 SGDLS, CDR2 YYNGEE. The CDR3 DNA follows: TGTGCCAGCAGCGTAGATATAGGCGGGAGTGCGACAGATACGCAGTATTTT. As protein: CASSVDIGGSATDTQYF.

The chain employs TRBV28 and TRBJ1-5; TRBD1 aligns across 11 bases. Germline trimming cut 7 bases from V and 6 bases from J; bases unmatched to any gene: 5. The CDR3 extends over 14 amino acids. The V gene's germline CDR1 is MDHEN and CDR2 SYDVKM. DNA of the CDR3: TGTGCCAGCACCGGACAGGGGGCGGTTCAGCCCCAGCATTTT. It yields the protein CASTGQGAVQPQHF.

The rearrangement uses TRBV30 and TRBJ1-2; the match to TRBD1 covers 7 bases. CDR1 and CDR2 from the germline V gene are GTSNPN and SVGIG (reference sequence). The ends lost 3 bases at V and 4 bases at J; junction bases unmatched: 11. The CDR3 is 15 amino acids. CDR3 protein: CAWRGVDRSIYGYTF. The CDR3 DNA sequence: TGTGCCTGGAGGGGGGTGGACAGGAGTATCTATGGCTACACCTTC. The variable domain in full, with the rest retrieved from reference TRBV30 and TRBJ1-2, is SQTIHQWPATLVQPVGSPLSLECTVEGTSNPNLYWYRQAAGRGLQLLFYSVGIGQISSEVPQNLSASRPQDRQFILSSKKLLLSDSGFYLCAWRGVDRSIYGYTFGSGTRLTVV.

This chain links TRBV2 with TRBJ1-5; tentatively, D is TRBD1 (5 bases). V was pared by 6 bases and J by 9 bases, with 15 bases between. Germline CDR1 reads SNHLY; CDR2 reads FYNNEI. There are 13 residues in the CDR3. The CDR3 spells CASSLDRDPPQHF. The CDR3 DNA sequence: TGTGCCAGCAGCTTAGACAGAGATCCGCCCCAGCATTTT.

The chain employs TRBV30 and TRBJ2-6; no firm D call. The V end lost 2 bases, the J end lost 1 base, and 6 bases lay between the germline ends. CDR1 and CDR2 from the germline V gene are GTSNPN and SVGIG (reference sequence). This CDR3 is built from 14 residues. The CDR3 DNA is TGTGCCTGGAGTACAGCTTCTGGGGCCAACGTCCTGACTTTC. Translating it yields CAWSTASGANVLTF.

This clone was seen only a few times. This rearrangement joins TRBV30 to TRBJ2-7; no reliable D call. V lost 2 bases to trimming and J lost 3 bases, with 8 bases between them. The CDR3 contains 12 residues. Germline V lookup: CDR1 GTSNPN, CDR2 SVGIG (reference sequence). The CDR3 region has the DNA TGTGCCTGGAGTACTCTCTTCTACGAGCAGTACTTC. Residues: CAWSTLFYEQYF.

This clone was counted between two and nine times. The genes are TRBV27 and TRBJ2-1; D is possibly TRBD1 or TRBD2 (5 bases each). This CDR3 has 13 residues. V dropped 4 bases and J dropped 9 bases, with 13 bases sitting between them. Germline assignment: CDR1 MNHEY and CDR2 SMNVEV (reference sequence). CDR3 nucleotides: TGTGCCAGCAGTTATGGGTCTGGGGGTGAGCAGTTCTTC. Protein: CASSYGSGGEQFF.

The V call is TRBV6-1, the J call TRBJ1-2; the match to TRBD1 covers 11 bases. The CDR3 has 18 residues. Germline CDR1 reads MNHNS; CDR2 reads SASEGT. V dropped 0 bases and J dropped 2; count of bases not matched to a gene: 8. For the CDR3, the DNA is TGTGCCAGCAGTGAAGCCTTAGGACAGGGGGCGCCGAACTATGGCTACACCTTC. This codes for CASSEALGQGAPNYGYTF.

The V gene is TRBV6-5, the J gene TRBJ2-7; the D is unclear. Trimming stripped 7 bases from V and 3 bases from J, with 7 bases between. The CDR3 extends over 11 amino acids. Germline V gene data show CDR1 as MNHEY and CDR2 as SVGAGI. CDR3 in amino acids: CASTKGYEQYF. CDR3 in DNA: TGTGCCAGCACTAAGGGCTACGAGCAGTACTTC.